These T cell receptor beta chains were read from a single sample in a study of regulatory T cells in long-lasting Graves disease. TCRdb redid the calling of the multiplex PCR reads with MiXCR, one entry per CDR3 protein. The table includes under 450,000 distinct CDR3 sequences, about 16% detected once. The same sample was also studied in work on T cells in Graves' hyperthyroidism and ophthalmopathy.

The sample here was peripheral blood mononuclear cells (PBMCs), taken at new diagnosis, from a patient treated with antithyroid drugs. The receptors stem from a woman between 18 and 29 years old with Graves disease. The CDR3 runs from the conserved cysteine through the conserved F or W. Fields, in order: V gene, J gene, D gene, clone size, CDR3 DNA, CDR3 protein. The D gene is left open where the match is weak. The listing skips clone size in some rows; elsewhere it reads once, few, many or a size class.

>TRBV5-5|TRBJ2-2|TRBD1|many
TGTGCCAGCAGCCTGGTCCCGGGACAGGGTACCGGGGAGCTGTTTTTT
CASSLVPGQGTGELFF
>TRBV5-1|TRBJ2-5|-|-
TGCGCCAGCAGCACGGGGGAAGAGACCCAGTACTTC
CASSTGEETQYF
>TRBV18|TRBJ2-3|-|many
TGTGCCAGCTCACGGTTGGCGGGAACACGCACAGATACGCAGTATTTT
CASSRLAGTRTDTQYF
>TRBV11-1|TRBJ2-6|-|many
TGTGCCAGCAGGTCTGGGGCCAACGTCCTGACTTTC
CASRSGANVLTF
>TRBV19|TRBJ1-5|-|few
TGTGCCAGTAGTACCTCTAACGGGGCCCAGCATTTT
CASSTSNGAQHF
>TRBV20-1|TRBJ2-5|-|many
TGCAGTGCTAGTCCTTACTACGGACAAGAGACCCAGTACTTC
CSASPYYGQETQYF
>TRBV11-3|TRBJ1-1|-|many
TGTGCCAGCAGCTTAGCACGAAGGAAACCTGAAGCTTTCTTT
CASSLARRKPEAFF
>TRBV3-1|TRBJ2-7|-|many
TGTGCCAGCAGCCAAGATAACAACCGAGTCTACGAGCAGTACTTC
CASSQDNNRVYEQYF
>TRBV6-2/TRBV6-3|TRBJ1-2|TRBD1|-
TGTGCCAGCAGACAGGACAGGGGGCAAGTCTATGGCTACACCTTC
CASRQDRGQVYGYTF
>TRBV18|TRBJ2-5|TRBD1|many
TGTGCCAGCTCACCACCACGGACAGGTCAAGAGACCCAGTACTTC
CASSPPRTGQETQYF
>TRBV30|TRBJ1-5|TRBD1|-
TGTGCCTGGAGTGCGGGACAGGGGTATACGCCCCAGCATTTT
CAWSAGQGYTPQHF
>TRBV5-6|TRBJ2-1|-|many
TGTGCCAGCAGCCTACTCAGGGGCCGCTCCTACAATGAGCAGTTCTTC
CASSLLRGRSYNEQFF
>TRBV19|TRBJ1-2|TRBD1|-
TGTGCCAGTAGTCCACCAGGGACAGGGCACTATGGCTACACCTTC
CASSPPGTGHYGYTF
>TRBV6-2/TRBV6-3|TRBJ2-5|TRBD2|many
TGTGCCAGCCGAGCCCGGACTAGCGGAAGACAAGAGACCCAGTACTTC
CASRARTSGRQETQYF
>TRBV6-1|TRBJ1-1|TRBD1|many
TGTGCCAGCAGTAACCCGGGACAGGGAAACACTGAAGCTTTCTTT
CASSNPGQGNTEAFF
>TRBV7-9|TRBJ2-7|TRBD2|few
TGTGCCAGCAGCCGCCCGGGGGGTTGGAACTACGAGCAGTACTTC
CASSRPGGWNYEQYF
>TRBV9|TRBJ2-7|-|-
TGTGCCAGCAGCGTATCGGGGCTTAGCTCCTACGAGCAGTACTTC
CASSVSGLSSYEQYF
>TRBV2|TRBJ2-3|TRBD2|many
TGTGCCAGCAGCACCTTCCTGACTAGCGGGAGTACGGATACGCAGTATTTT
CASSTFLTSGSTDTQYF
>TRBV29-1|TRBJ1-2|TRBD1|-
TGCAGCGTTGCGACAGGGCTCCCCAACTATGGCTACACCTTC
CSVATGLPNYGYTF
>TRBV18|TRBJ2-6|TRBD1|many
TGTGCCAGCTCACGGACGAGACAGGGGGGACCTATCCCTGGGGCCAACGTCCTGACTTTC
CASSRTRQGGPIPGANVLTF
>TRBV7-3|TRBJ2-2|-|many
TGTGCCAGCTCCCTACAGGGAGATCTTGCCGGGGAGCTGTTTTTT
CASSLQGDLAGELFF
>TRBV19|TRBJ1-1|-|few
TGTGCCAGTAGTATGGGGTCGACCCCTAACACTGAAGCTTTCTTT
CASSMGSTPNTEAFF
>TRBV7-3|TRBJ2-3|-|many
TGTACCAGCGGCAGAACTAGCACAGATACGCAGTATTTT
CTSGRTSTDTQYF
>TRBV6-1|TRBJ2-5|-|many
TGTGCCAGGACAAAATCACCGGGCGAAGAGACCCAGTACTTC
CARTKSPGEETQYF
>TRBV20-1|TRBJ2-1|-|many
TGCAGTGCTAGCGGGAGAATAAGTGAGAGGTCCTACAATGAGCAGTTCTTC
CSASGRISERSYNEQFF
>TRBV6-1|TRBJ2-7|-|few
TGTGCCAGCAAGGGGGGCGAGCAGTACTTC
CASKGGEQYF
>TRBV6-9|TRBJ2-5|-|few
TGTGCCAGCAGTTACGAAGGTAGCGCGCGATGGGCGACCCAGTACTTC
CASSYEGSARWATQYF
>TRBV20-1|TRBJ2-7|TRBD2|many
TGCAGTGCTAGGGGACTAGCGGGGGGGCCGGTGTACGAGCAGTACTTC
CSARGLAGGPVYEQYF
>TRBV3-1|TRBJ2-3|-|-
TGTGCCAGCAGCCCAGCAGGGGGGTCTAGCACAGATACGCAGTATTTT
CASSPAGGSSTDTQYF
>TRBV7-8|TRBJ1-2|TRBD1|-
TGTGTCAGCAGCAAAACCGTGGGGACAGGCCCAGGGTATGGCTACACCTTC
CVSSKTVGTGPGYGYTF
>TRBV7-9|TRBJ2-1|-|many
TGTGCCAGCAGCTTAGTAGGGGGATTATACAATGAGCAGTTCTTC
CASSLVGGLYNEQFF
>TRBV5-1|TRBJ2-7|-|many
TGCGCCAGCAGCTTGGGGGGCAGGGACGTGGTCGAGCAGTACTTC
CASSLGGRDVVEQYF
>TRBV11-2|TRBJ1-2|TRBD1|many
TGTGCCAGCAGCCAGGGACAGGGGGCAGTTGGCTACACCTTC
CASSQGQGAVGYTF
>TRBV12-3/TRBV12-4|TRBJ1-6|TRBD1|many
TGTGCCAGCAGTTTATATGACAGGGGGATTTCACCCCTCCACTTT
CASSLYDRGISPLHF
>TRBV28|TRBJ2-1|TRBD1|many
TGTGCCAGCAGTTCGACAGGGGTAAATGAGCAGTTCTTC
CASSSTGVNEQFF
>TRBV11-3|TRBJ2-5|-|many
TGTGCCAGCAGCCAACCCGGGCTCGGGACCCAGTACTTC
CASSQPGLGTQYF
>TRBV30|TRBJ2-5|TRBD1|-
TGTGCCTGGGGACAGGGGGCAGTTAATGTGGAGACCCAGTACTTC
CAWGQGAVNVETQYF
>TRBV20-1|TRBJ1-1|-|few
TGCAGTGCTAGAGATTGGCTTCGGGCAGGGAACACTGAAGCTTTCTTT
CSARDWLRAGNTEAFF
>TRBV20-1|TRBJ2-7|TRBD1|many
TGCAGTGCTTCGACAGGGCCCGAGCAGTACTTC
CSASTGPEQYF
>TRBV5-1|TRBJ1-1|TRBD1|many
TGCGCCAGCAGCAGGGGGCATGGGAACACTGAAGCTTTCTTT
CASSRGHGNTEAFF
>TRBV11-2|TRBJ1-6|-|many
TGTGCCAGCAGCCGTATTGAGGGGGTCGGGGATTCACCCCTCCACTTT
CASSRIEGVGDSPLHF
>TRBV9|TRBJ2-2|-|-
TGTGCCAGCAGCGTACGGTCGGGGCCCGGGGAGCTGTTTTTT
CASSVRSGPGELFF
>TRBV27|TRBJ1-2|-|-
TGTGCCAGCTGGCTGGGGGGTCGCTACACCTTC
CASWLGGRYTF
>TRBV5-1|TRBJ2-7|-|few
TGCGCCAGCAGCTCCGGACAGGAGGGGGGATACGAGCAGTACTTC
CASSSGQEGGYEQYF
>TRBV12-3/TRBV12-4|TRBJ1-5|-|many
TGTGCCAGCAGTCCACAGGGCGGCAATCAGCCCCAGCATTTT
CASSPQGGNQPQHF